What follows are 3 T cell receptor beta chains derived from one specimen sequenced in a study of blood T cell repertoires in COVID-19. Measured with immunoSEQ multiplex PCR; TCRdb has only the in-frame clones, and not every one. The profile shows roughly 100,000 clones, approximately 84% of them singletons. The sequenced sample was peripheral blood. Receptor source: a human donor in a cohort sampled during active COVID-19.

The rearrangement links TRBV4-2 to TRBJ1-5; D is perhaps TRBD1 (6 bases). CDR1 and CDR2 from the germline V gene are LGHNA and YNFKEQ. The ends were cut back, 4 bases at V and 5 bases at J, with 15 bases in the middle. This CDR3 has 15 residues. The CDR3 region has the DNA TGTGCCAGCAGCCTCACACAGGGCACTGATCAGCCCCAGCATTTT. This translates into CASSLTQGTDQPQHF.

This chain links TRBV29-1 with TRBJ1-4, with a tentative D call TRBD1 (5 bases). There are 13 residues in the CDR3. Per the germline V gene, CDR1 is SQVTM and CDR2 is ANQGSEA. Trimming cost V 6 bases and J 8 bases, with 16 bases left between them. The CDR3: CSVRASSYEKLFF. The CDR3 DNA reads TGCAGCGTCAGGGCCTCGTCCTACGAAAAACTGTTTTTT.

The J gene is TRBJ2-7, the V gene TRBV27; possibly TRBD1 for D (6 bases). CDR3 length equals 15 residues. The V end lost 0 bases, the J end lost 2 bases, and 11 bases lay between the germline ends. Germline V CDR1 and CDR2: MNHEY, SMNVEV (reference sequence). For the CDR3, the DNA is TGTGCCAGCAGTTTATCGGGACATACAACCTACGAGCAGTACTTC. It specifies CASSLSGHTTYEQYF.